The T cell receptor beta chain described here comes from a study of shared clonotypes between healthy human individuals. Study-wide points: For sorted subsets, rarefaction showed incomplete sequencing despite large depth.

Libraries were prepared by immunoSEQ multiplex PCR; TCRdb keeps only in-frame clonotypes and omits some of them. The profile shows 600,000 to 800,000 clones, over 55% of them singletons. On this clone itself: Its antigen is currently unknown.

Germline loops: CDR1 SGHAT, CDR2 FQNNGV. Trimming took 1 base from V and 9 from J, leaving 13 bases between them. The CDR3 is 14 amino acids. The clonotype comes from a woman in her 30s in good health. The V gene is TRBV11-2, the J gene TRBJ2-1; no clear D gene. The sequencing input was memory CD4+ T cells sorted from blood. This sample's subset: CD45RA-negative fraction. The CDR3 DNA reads TGTGCCAGCAGCTTAGGTTCCCGGCGCGCTGAGCAGTTCTTC. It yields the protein CASSLGSRRAEQFF.